The present entry profiles one T cell receptor (beta chain) with its context. Trimming pared 6 bases from V and 1 base from J, leaving 15 bases between. The CDR3 runs 15 residues. Germline V gene lookup returns CDR1 MDHEN and CDR2 SYDVKM. Assay used: immunoSEQ multiplex PCR; TCRdb lists only in-frame clones, some missing. The profile shows about 140,000 clones, 90% of them singletons. The data originate from a study of T cell responses to AZD1222 COVID-19 vaccine. This receptor was identified in an adult who received the AZD1222 COVID-19 vaccine. The starting material was peripheral blood, obtained 28 days after the second AZD1222 dose. This chain links TRBV28 with TRBJ1-1; D is perhaps TRBD1 (6 bases). For the CDR3, the DNA is TGTGCCAGCAGCGTTACAGGGATTCCGAACACTGAAGCTTTCTTT. Residues: CASSVTGIPNTEAFF.